Sequencing of this T cell receptor beta chain was carried out in a study of shared clonotypes between healthy human individuals (TCRdb year 2020). For the wider study: A couple of women and a few men aged 18 to 49 years were included in the cohort. For each donor, CD4 naive and CD4 memory were each run on three plates, CD8 naive on two plates, and CD8 memory on one plate. The study deeply sequenced blood TCR repertoires of five healthy adults to estimate repertoire size and the extent of clonotype sharing between individuals. To increase sequencing depth and limit assay-specific biases, TCR repertoire library preparation and sequencing were carried out by different laboratories using diverse techniques. Each donor's leukapheresis produced roughly between roughly 0.9 and 9 billion PBMCs. The research as a whole found: Even with the large sequencing depth, rarefaction of the sorted-subset datasets indicated that sequencing was incomplete. Compared with non-shared clonotypes, the clonotypes found in all four sorted-subset donors had higher generation probabilities. Naive subsets generally had larger estimated clonotype richness than memory subsets did. About 5% of naive CD4, 3% to 3.5% of naive CD8, 2.3% of memory CD4, and around 0.42% of memory CD8 clonotypes were shared across several donors. The small number of donors limited the genetic and exposure-history diversity represented. Sampling was restricted to blood, and TCR repertoires in tissues likely differ from the TCR repertoires found in blood. Based on pairwise subsampling, the degree of clonotype sharing among donors was expected to be affected by sequencing depth.

In the case of this clone: No antigen is known for it. It has no much larger one-base neighbor in the sample; base qualities were not kept.

V is shortened by 2 bases, J by 4 bases, and the region joining them spans 11 bases. The cysteine opens and the phenylalanine closes a CDR3 of 15 amino acids. Only the CDR3 portion is preserved as DNA: 45 bases, with reading frame beginning at the first base. CDR1 and CDR2 were assigned from the germline V gene as MNHNS and SASEGT. For the CD8 naive samples, CD45RO-negative cells were positively selected for CCR7, yielding a CD45RA+CCR7+ population from which TemRA cells were excluded. Healthy HIV-negative adults with no recently reported acute infections or vaccinations were included as donors. All donors were Caucasian adults living in Nashville, Tennessee, USA. Blood was obtained by leukapheresis, after which PBMCs were separated by Ficoll-Histopaque density gradient centrifugation and cryopreserved in liquid nitrogen vapor phase. Analytical flow cytometry was used to check the purity and quantity of every magnetically sorted T cell population. Each sorted fraction had its genomic DNA isolated and then quantified by UV absorbance on a Nanodrop 2000c.

Using the deep immunoSEQ assay, TCR CDR3 regions were amplified from genomic DNA by multiplex PCR. Genomic DNA extracted from each cell subset was distributed evenly over all wells of several immunoSEQ 96-well plates, and each plate served as one replicate. For sorted subsets, each replicate PCR was loaded with 150 to 250 ng genomic DNA, equivalent to 25,000 to 35,000 T cell genomes. Purified libraries were quantified with a Qubit 3.0 fluorometer, sized on a Bioanalyzer 2100, and re-quantified with the KAPA Library Quantification kit. Every immunoSEQ 96-well plate was sequenced on a separate single-read 150-cycle Illumina NextSeq 550 flow cell. As for the original processing: The immunoSEQ output contained only junctional sequences without quality scores, so filtering could not match that applied to full-length reads. To assign V/J genes and CDR3, sequences were annotated using PyIR, a Python wrapper for IgBLAST v1.9, with IMGT germline references. Any read was removed if the V/J assignment was weak (E-value above 1e-6), the CDR3 was missing, or the read contained stop codons, out-of-frame junctions, or ambiguous translated residues. V3J clonotypes were defined as sequences sharing an identical inferred V gene, J gene, and CDR3 amino acid sequence. Percentage overlap between repertoires was computed as shared unique clonotypes divided by the size of the smaller repertoire. Richness of each repertoire was evaluated using RTK rarefaction, the Chao1 estimator, and Recon v2.1 estimates of unobserved clonotypes. For all TCRbeta clonotypes obtained by the gDNA method from several donors, generation probabilities were computed with OLGA. This is the immuneACCESS table as TCRdb keeps it, with only in-frame sequences that have V and J called. A part of the clones is gone; compared with another copy, unresolved V genes explain less than half, and the rest is unexplained. That table supplies the V and J calls and clone size; D and trimming were determined from the DNA. The sample data list approximately 600,000 clones, and roughly 95% of these were observed just once. Over 0.095% of the sample goes to the ten largest clones.

This clonotype was sampled from a woman aged 30 to 39 in good health. The V and J segments used are TRBV6-1 and TRBJ2-2; too little of a D gene remains to name it. Sequenced material: naive CD8+ T cells sorted from blood. The cell subset or site label, as the study defines it: CD45RA+CCR7+. The CDR3 is CASSEQMWSTGELFF. In nucleotide form, the sequence is TGTGCCAGCAGTGAACAGATGTGGAGCACCGGGGAGCTGTTTTTT.